This T cell receptor (beta chain) was found in a study of blood T cell repertoires in COVID-19. Study processing details: Amplification with reference gene primers provided the estimates of nucleated cell counts. The repertoire was sequenced with immunoSEQ multiplex PCR; TCRdb's copy has only in-frame clones and lacks some. V, J and clone size derive from that table, while D and trimming were established from the DNA sequence. The sample gives 200,000 to 300,000 clones, around 86% of which show up once; about 5.2% is in the top ten. This CDR3 has 17 amino acids. CDR1 is KGHDR, CDR2 SFDVKD, per germline. J was trimmed by 4 bases and V by 0 bases; bases with no gene match: 4.

The rearrangement joins TRBV24-1 to TRBJ2-1; 11 bases match TRBD2. The origin of this receptor is a woman aged 55-70 years with COVID-19, enrolled during active disease. Sequenced sample: peripheral blood. The CDR3 DNA follows: TGTGCCACCAGTGATTTGTCCGGGACTAGCGGTTACAATGAGCAGTTCTTC. This gives the protein CATSDLSGTSGYNEQFF.